A single sample gave rise to the 17 T cell receptor beta chains below, sequenced in a study of blood T cell repertoires in COVID-19. Sequencing was performed with immunoSEQ multiplex PCR; in TCRdb, only in-frame clones are kept and a portion is missing. In the table there are roughly 160,000 clones, over 80% of which are singletons. The specimen was PBMCs or T cells enriched from blood (not recorded which). The receptor set was obtained from a woman aged 55 to 70 who had recovered from COVID-19.

The gene calls are TRBV19 and TRBJ2-6; the D is unclear. The V end lost 7 bases, the J end lost 1 base, and 17 bases lay between the germline ends. Per germline, CDR1 LNHDA and CDR2 SQIVND (reference sequence). The CDR3 has 17 amino acids. The DNA of the CDR3 is TGTGCCAGTAACTCATATTCCCCACGGTCTGGGGCCAACGTCCTGACTTTC. Translation gives CASNSYSPRSGANVLTF.

J is TRBJ2-6 and V is TRBV15; D is uncertain. Germline V gives CDR1 LNHNV, CDR2 YYDKDF (reference sequence). There are 13 residues in the CDR3. Trimming shortened V by 4 bases and J by 2 bases, and 3 bases separated the two germline ends. The CDR3 is CATSTAGANVLTF. In DNA form, the CDR3 reads TGTGCCACCAGCACTGCTGGGGCCAACGTCCTGACTTTC.

The chain couples TRBV5-1 to TRBJ1-6, with D hard to call. Per germline, CDR1 SGHRS and CDR2 YFSETQ. CDR3 length: 15 residues. V was shortened by 0 bases and J by 0 bases, with 4 bases between the two germline ends. The CDR3 loop reads CASSLASSYNSPLHF. CDR3 DNA: TGCGCCAGCAGCTTGGCCTCCTCCTATAATTCACCCCTCCACTTT.

Remarks on this clone: Other DNA sequences in the sample encode the same CDR3. This rearrangement joins TRBV5-1 to TRBJ2-3, with TRBD2 matching over 12 bases. This CDR3 has 15 residues. The V gene end was trimmed by 4 bases and the J gene end by 0 bases; junction bases not matched to a gene: 0. In germline, CDR1 is SGHRS, CDR2 YFSETQ. CDR3 in amino acids: CASSGTSGSTDTQYF. Written as DNA, the CDR3 is TGCGCCAGCAGCGGGACTAGCGGGAGCACAGATACGCAGTATTTT.

The rearrangement joins TRBV19 to TRBJ2-1; 11 bases map to TRBD1. The CDR3 has 18 residues. The germline V gene has CDR1 LNHDA and CDR2 SQIVND (reference sequence). V lost 3 bases to trimming and J lost 1 base; unmatched junction nucleotides: 8. The chain's CDR3 is CASSMVGQGVGSYNEQFF. CDR3 DNA sequence: TGTGCCAGTAGTATGGTGGGACAGGGGGTCGGTTCCTACAATGAGCAGTTCTTC.

This chain links TRBV6-2 or TRBV6-3 with TRBJ1-3, with 9 bases that match TRBD1. The germline gives CDR1 MNHEY, CDR2 SVGEGT. J gave up 0 bases and V 5 bases, and 2 bases lay outside the gene matches. CDR3 size: 15 residues. The CDR3 spells CASSDRGYSGNTIYF. DNA for the CDR3: TGTGCCAGCAGTGACAGGGGGTACTCTGGAAACACCATATATTTT.

This chain joins TRBV4-1 and TRBJ2-5, with TRBD2 identical over 9 bases. CDR1 and CDR2 from the germline V gene are MGHRA and YSYEKL. The CDR3 runs to 16 residues. The J segment lost 1 base and the V segment lost 4 bases, leaving 7 bases of the junction unmatched. DNA of the CDR3: TGCGCCAGCAGCCTAAGCGGGGGGTTTCTCCAAGAGACCCAGTACTTC. This translates into CASSLSGGFLQETQYF.

This clone was seen a handful of times. J is TRBJ1-3 and V is TRBV5-5; D call uncertain. This CDR3 spans 15 amino acids. Between the trimmed V and J ends, which lost 0 bases and 0 bases, there was a span of 7 bases. Germline CDR1 reads SGHKS; CDR2 reads YYEKEE (reference sequence). CDR3 in amino acids: CASSLERYSGNTIYF. The CDR3 region has the DNA TGTGCCAGCAGCTTGGAGAGGTACTCTGGAAACACCATATATTTT.

This chain links TRBV3-1 (or the pseudogene TRBV3-2) with TRBJ2-1, with 7 bases matching TRBD2. The junction had 12 bases not matched to a gene; V was cut back by 4 bases and J by 3 bases. The CDR3 runs 17 residues. Germline assignment: CDR1 LGHDT and CDR2 YNNKEL (reference sequence). The DNA for the CDR3 is TGTGCCAGCAGCCTCCCGAGCGCGGGAGTAAGCTACAATGAGCAGTTCTTC. As protein: CASSLPSAGVSYNEQFF.

The genes are TRBV6-5 and TRBJ1-1, with 7 nucleotides matching TRBD1. This CDR3 has 12 amino acids. Germline V gene sequence: CDR1 MNHEY, CDR2 SVGAGI. Trimming cost V 11 bases and J 1 base; bases outside gene matches: 4. CDR3 protein: CACHRGNTEAFF. CDR3 DNA: TGTGCCTGCCACAGGGGGAACACTGAAGCTTTCTTT.

The V call is TRBV5-1, the J call TRBJ2-7; D might be TRBD1 (6 bases). Germline CDR1 is SGHRS and CDR2 is YFSETQ. This CDR3 contains 15 residues. With 0 bases removed from V and 0 bases from J, the gap between germline ends came to 10 bases. The CDR3 bases are TGCGCCAGCAGCTTGGCCCAGGGGTTCTCCTACGAGCAGTACTTC. Translated, it gives CASSLAQGFSYEQYF.

This clone was seen more than once but under ten times. Other DNA sequences from this sample encode an identical CDR3 as well. The chain couples TRBV18 to TRBJ2-5; D remains ambiguous. Looked up from germline, CDR1 is KGHSH and CDR2 is LQKENI. V shed 1 base and J shed 2 bases, with 5 bases lying between them. The CDR3 spans 13 residues. The CDR3 DNA is TGTGCCAGCTCACCACTACAGCAAGAGACCCAGTACTTC. This gives the protein CASSPLQQETQYF.

This clone has only a few counts. The J gene is TRBJ1-1, the V gene TRBV10-3; TRBD1 might be the D (6 bases). The V end was cut by 6 bases, the J end by 0 bases, with 11 bases between. Germline CDR1 and CDR2: ENHRY and SYGVKD. This CDR3 spans 14 amino acids. The CDR3 DNA reads TGTGCCATCAGAACCGGGACAATGAACACTGAAGCTTTCTTT. Translation: CAIRTGTMNTEAFF.

J is TRBJ2-1 and V is TRBV5-1; 7 nucleotides match TRBD1. From germline, CDR1 is SGHRS and CDR2 YFSETQ. The V and J ends lost 4 bases and 0 bases, in that order; junction bases with no gene match: 1. The CDR3 length is 14 residues. The CDR3 region is CASSRDSSYNEQFF. In DNA, the CDR3 is TGCGCCAGCAGCCGGGACAGCTCCTACAATGAGCAGTTCTTC.

This clone was found a few times. The rearrangement joins TRBV14 to TRBJ1-2; D possibly corresponds to TRBD1 (5 bases). Trimming left V 4 bases short and J 7 bases short, with 16 bases between. Germline V gene data show CDR1 as SGHDN and CDR2 as FVKESK. This CDR3 has 14 residues. The CDR3 sequence is CASSPLGGASGYTF. The CDR3 region has the DNA TGTGCCAGCAGCCCCCTCGGAGGGGCAAGTGGCTACACCTTC. The full variable domain, rest sourced from reference TRBV14 and TRBJ1-2, is EAGVTQFPSHSVIEKGQTVTLRCDPISGHDNLYWYRRVMGKEIKFLLHFVKESKQDESGMPNNRFLAERTGGTYSTLKVQPAELEDSGVYFCASSPLGGASGYTFGSGTRLTVV.

The chain employs TRBV9 and TRBJ2-1; 9 nucleotides match TRBD1. The J segment lost 5 bases and the V segment lost 3 bases, leaving 6 bases of the junction unmatched. CDR1 is SGDLS and CDR2 is YYNGEE in the germline V gene. CDR3 length: 15 amino acids. The CDR3 is CASSAWTGDNNEQFF. The DNA of the CDR3 is TGTGCCAGCAGCGCCTGGACAGGGGATAACAATGAGCAGTTCTTC.

The gene calls are TRBV19 and TRBJ1-2; 7 positions agree with TRBD1. CDR3 length equals 18 residues. J was trimmed by 0 bases and V by 5 bases; bases with no gene match: 15. CDR1 and CDR2 (germline): LNHDA, SQIVND (reference sequence). The chain's CDR3 is CASSSPGAGGRANYGYTF. In DNA, the CDR3 is TGTGCCAGTAGTTCCCCTGGGGCAGGGGGTCGAGCTAACTATGGCTACACCTTC.